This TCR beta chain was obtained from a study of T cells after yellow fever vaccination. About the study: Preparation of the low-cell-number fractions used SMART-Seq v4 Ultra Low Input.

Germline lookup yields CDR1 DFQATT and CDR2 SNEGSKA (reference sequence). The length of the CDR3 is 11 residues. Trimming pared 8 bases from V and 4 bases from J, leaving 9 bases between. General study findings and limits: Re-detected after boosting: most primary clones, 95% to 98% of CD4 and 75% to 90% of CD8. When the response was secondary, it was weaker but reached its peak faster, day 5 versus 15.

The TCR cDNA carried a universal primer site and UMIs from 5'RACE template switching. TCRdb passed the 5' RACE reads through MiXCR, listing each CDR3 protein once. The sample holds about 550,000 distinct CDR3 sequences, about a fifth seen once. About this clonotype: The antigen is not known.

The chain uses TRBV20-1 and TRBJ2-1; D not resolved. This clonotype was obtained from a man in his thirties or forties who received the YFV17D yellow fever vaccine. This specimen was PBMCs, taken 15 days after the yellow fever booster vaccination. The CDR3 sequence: CSSWGYNEQFF. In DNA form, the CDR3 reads TGCAGTTCTTGGGGTTACAATGAGCAGTTCTTC.